Shown below are 7 T cell receptor beta chains from a single sample sequenced in a study of CD8+ T cells in alopecia areata (dated by TCRdb to the late 2010s). Sample treatment or condition, as interpreted from the label and publication: oral pan-JAK inhibitor, 5-10 mg twice daily. To prepare the library, the immunoSEQ multiplex PCR assay was applied. RNA was extracted from all samples and reverse transcribed into cDNA, which served as template for TCR sequencing. TCRdb mirrors the immuneACCESS table, restricted to in-frame sequences. Some clones are absent from its copies; in checked studies, under half trace to an unresolved V gene, and the reason for the others is unknown. The sample table lists 200,000 to 250,000 clones, 35% to 40% of them with a count of one. Of the sample, roughly 0.5% falls within the top ten clones. The source material was CD4+ T cells sorted from blood, sampled at week 34, from a patient treated with tofacitinib. Receptor source: a human donor with alopecia areata.

This clone showed up just once. The rearrangement links TRBV27 to TRBJ1-2; D call uncertain. This CDR3 has 13 amino acids. With 6 bases removed from V and 0 bases from J, the gap between germline ends came to 8 bases. Germline CDR1 is MNHEY and CDR2 is SMNVEV (reference sequence). The CDR3 here is CASRGSANYGYTF. The DNA for the CDR3 is TGTGCCAGCAGGGGCTCAGCTAACTATGGCTACACCTTC.

In its sample, this clone was seen a few times. Other DNA sequences in this specimen translate into the identical CDR3. The chain uses TRBV18 and TRBJ2-7; D is unclear. CDR1 is KGHSH and CDR2 is LQKENI in the germline V gene. V lost 6 bases, J lost 0 bases, and 12 bases lay in between. The CDR3 runs 14 residues. CDR3 in DNA: TGTGCCAGCTCTCCGACTCTCAGCTCCTACGAGCAGTACTTC. It translates to CASSPTLSSYEQYF.

The rearrangement links TRBV25-1 to TRBJ1-4; 9 bases map to TRBD1. The CDR3 consists of 15 residues. In germline, CDR1 is MGHDK, CDR2 SYGVNS. Trimming removed 5 bases from V and 7 bases from J; junction bases left unmatched: 8. The CDR3 spells CASSPRTGGVEKLFF. CDR3 in DNA: TGTGCCAGCAGTCCACGCACAGGGGGCGTTGAAAAACTGTTTTTT. Using reference TRBV25-1 and TRBJ1-4 for the parts outside the CDR3, the full variable domain is EADIYQTPRYLVIGTGKKITLECSQTMGHDKMYWYQQDPGMELHLIHYSYGVNSTEKGDLSSESTVSRIRTEHFPLTLESARPSHTSQYLCASSPRTGGVEKLFFGSGTQLSVL.

The chain recombines TRBV5-4 with TRBJ2-3, with 7 bases fitting TRBD1. CDR1 is SGHNT, CDR2 YYREEE, per germline (reference sequence). The CDR3 runs 17 residues. J lost 5 bases, V lost 0 bases, and 12 bases had no gene match. The CDR3 spells CASSLGARTGGGDTQYF. The CDR3 coding sequence is TGTGCCAGCAGCTTGGGGGCCCGGACAGGTGGCGGAGATACGCAGTATTTT.

In its sample, this clone was seen a few times. J is TRBJ2-2 and V is TRBV7-6, with 7 bases that match TRBD2. CDR1 and CDR2 (germline): SGHVS, FNYEAQ. V trimming: 2 bases; J trimming: 2 bases; junction bases outside the gene matches: 5. There are 16 residues in the CDR3. CDR3 residues: CASSLRLAVNTGELFF. CDR3 in DNA: TGTGCCAGCAGCTTACGGCTAGCGGTTAACACCGGGGAGCTGTTTTTT.

The chain uses TRBV27 and TRBJ1-6; tentative D call: TRBD1 (5 bases). V lost 4 bases and J lost 10, with 8 bases in between. Germline CDR1 reads MNHEY; CDR2 reads SMNVEV (reference sequence). This CDR3 comprises 12 residues. The CDR3 here is CASSSTVSPLHF. The CDR3 DNA reads TGTGCCAGCAGTTCGACAGTATCACCCCTCCACTTT.

V and J are TRBV19 and TRBJ2-7, with no clear D. With 3 bases removed from V and 0 bases from J, the gap between germline ends came to 9 bases. The CDR3 is 14 residues long. Germline assignment: CDR1 LNHDA and CDR2 SQIVND (reference sequence). The DNA of the CDR3 is TGTGCCAGTAGTATGACCCGGAGCTCCTACGAGCAGTACTTC. Translating it yields CASSMTRSSYEQYF.